The clone carrying this TCR beta chain was detected only once. This entry belongs to a study of blood T cell repertoires in COVID-19. Sequencing was performed with immunoSEQ multiplex PCR; in TCRdb, only in-frame clones are kept and a portion is missing. Among over 140,000 clones, roughly four fifths were seen once, and the ten largest hold more than 3.5%. Trimming took off 0 bases at V and 9 bases at J, with 12 bases between the two ends. Germline CDR1 and CDR2: GTSNPN and SVGIG (reference sequence). The CDR3 length is 14 residues. The receptor comes from a woman aged 80 or over with active or convalescent COVID-19. Sequencing was done on a sample of peripheral blood. This chain uses TRBV30 with TRBJ1-6; D uncertain. The CDR3 nucleotides read TGTGCCTGGAGTGTAACGTCGGAGGGTTCACCCCTCCACTTT. Translated: CAWSVTSEGSPLHF. Looking up the rest from reference TRBV30 and TRBJ1-6 gives the full variable domain: SQTIHQWPATLVQPVGSPLSLECTVEGTSNPNLYWYRQAAGRGLQLLFYSVGIGQISSEVPQNLSASRPQDRQFILSSKKLLLSDSGFYLCAWSVTSEGSPLHFGNGTRLTVT.